Reported below is one T cell receptor beta chain. As yet, its antigen is unknown. The sample originates from a study of cytomegalovirus exposure and HLA in healthy donors. Study-wide results and caveats: Cytomegalovirus-associated TCR beta chains were listed, numbering under 200. TCR sequences were mostly rare, though some public TCRs occurred in many donors.

The germline CDR1 and CDR2 sequences are SQVTM and ANQGSEA. The CDR3 runs 15 residues. V lost 7 bases, J lost 2 bases, and 8 bases stayed unmatched. Produced via immunoSEQ multiplex PCR; TCRdb's table is partial and in-frame only. Here the sample spans under 250,000 clones, around 80% being singletons. The validation cohort, a group of 130 or so subjects, included the donors and was separate from the roughly 670-subject first cohort. This receptor was obtained from a woman aged 25 to 39 in good health and CMV-seronegative. Sequencing was done on a sample of PBMCs. The rearrangement links TRBV29-1 to TRBJ2-3, with 11 bases that match TRBD2. CDR3 amino acids: CSGQLAGGPTDTQYF. CDR3 nucleotide sequence: TGCAGCGGCCAGCTAGCGGGGGGCCCCACAGATACGCAGTATTTT.